Following are 19 T cell receptor beta chains from one sample sequenced in a study of cytomegalovirus exposure and HLA in healthy donors. The PCR ran on 60 Vbeta and 13 Jbeta primers. The method was immunoSEQ multiplex PCR; TCRdb's version includes in-frame clones alone and lacks a portion of them. The sample includes about 160,000 clones, 63% of them seen just once. Sequenced material: PBMCs. These receptors were collected from a woman aged 60-70 years in good health and CMV-seropositive.

This chain links TRBV5-1 with TRBJ2-3, with D possibly matching TRBD1 (5 bases). V dropped 4 bases and J dropped 1 base, with 16 bases sitting between them. CDR1 and CDR2 (germline): SGHRS, YFSETQ. The CDR3 covers 16 residues. The CDR3 coding sequence is TGCGCCAGCAGCCCCCGTAGGGGTTTTGGCACAGATACGCAGTATTTT. This encodes CASSPRRGFGTDTQYF.

In this sample, this clone turned up a few times. The J gene is TRBJ2-7, the V gene TRBV28, with a tentative D call TRBD2 (7 bases). The germline gives CDR1 MDHEN, CDR2 SYDVKM. The V end was cut by 2 bases, the J end by 3 bases, with 20 bases between. This CDR3 has 17 amino acids. In nucleotides, the CDR3 is TGTGCCAGCAGTTTAAATCAGGGGCTAGCGGAGAACTACGAGCAGTACTTC. Residues: CASSLNQGLAENYEQYF.

The chain joins TRBV5-1 to TRBJ2-2; TRBD2 might be the D (5 bases). Trimming took 4 bases from V and 2 from J, leaving 15 bases between them. The germline V gene encodes CDR1 SGHRS and CDR2 YFSETQ. The CDR3 extends over 16 amino acids. The CDR3 here is CASSQMAGLNTGELFF. The CDR3 DNA reads as TGCGCCAGCAGCCAGATGGCGGGTCTTAACACCGGGGAGCTGTTTTTT.

The rearrangement joins TRBV5-1 to TRBJ2-5; D gene unclear. V was pared by 4 bases and J by 5 bases, with 12 bases between. The CDR3 has 13 amino acids. Germline V CDR1 and CDR2: SGHRS, YFSETQ. CDR3 in amino acids: CASSPRSRETQYF. CDR3 coding DNA: TGCGCCAGCAGCCCTAGGTCCCGGGAGACCCAGTACTTC. The whole variable domain, remainder taken from reference TRBV5-1 and TRBJ2-5, is KAGVTQTPRYLIKTRGQQVTLSCSPISGHRSVSWYQQTPGQGLQFLFEYFSETQRNKGNFPGRFSGRQFSNSRSEMNVSTLELGDSALYLCASSPRSRETQYFGPGTRLLVL.

The chain employs TRBV6-5 and TRBJ2-3; possible D gene TRBD1, 6 bases. Germline-derived CDR1 and CDR2 are MNHEY and SVGAGI. V was pared by 4 bases and J by 5 bases, with 7 bases between. The length of the CDR3 is 12 residues. CDR3 nucleotide sequence: TGTGCCAGCAGTTCCAGGGGAGATACGCAGTATTTT. It yields the protein CASSSRGDTQYF.

V usage is TRBV5-1 and J usage is TRBJ2-2, with a tentative D call TRBD2 (6 bases). The V end was cut by 5 bases, the J end by 0 bases, with 14 bases between. The CDR3 has 16 residues. Per the germline V gene, CDR1 is SGHRS and CDR2 is YFSETQ. The CDR3 nucleotides read TGCGCCAGCAGTGGGCGGGAAAACGCGAACACCGGGGAGCTGTTTTTT. This gives the protein CASSGRENANTGELFF.

The rearrangement links TRBV27 to TRBJ2-1, with a weak D call TRBD1 (6 bases). This CDR3 spans 15 amino acids. The V gene lost 6 bases and the J gene lost 1 base, with 13 bases spanning the gap. Germline V lookup: CDR1 MNHEY, CDR2 SMNVEV (reference sequence). This chain's CDR3 is CASRFQDSSYNEQFF. As DNA, the CDR3 is TGTGCCAGCAGATTCCAGGACAGTTCCTACAATGAGCAGTTCTTC.

Worth noting for this clone: Additional DNA sequences in this sample encode the identical CDR3. The chain combines TRBV9 with TRBJ2-3, with D unresolved. V was shortened by 0 bases and J by 1 base, with 3 bases between the two germline ends. CDR1 is SGDLS, CDR2 YYNGEE, per germline. This CDR3 comprises 13 residues. The chain's CDR3 is CASSVERTDTQYF. In DNA form, the CDR3 reads TGTGCCAGCAGCGTAGAGCGCACAGATACGCAGTATTTT. Combining the CDR3 with reference TRBV9 and TRBJ2-3 gives the whole variable domain DSGVTQTPKHLITATGQRVTLRCSPRSGDLSVYWYQQSLDQGLQFLIQYYNGEERAKGNILERFSAQQFPDLHSELNLSSLELGDSALYFCASSVERTDTQYFGPGTRLTVL.

This clone came up a few times. The chain joins TRBV28 to TRBJ1-2; D unclear. Germline V lookup: CDR1 MDHEN, CDR2 SYDVKM. The CDR3 spans 14 residues. Trimming pared 5 bases from V and 0 bases from J, leaving 10 bases between. CDR3: CASSLPTSNYGYTF. The CDR3 nucleotides read TGTGCCAGCAGTCTGCCGACATCTAACTATGGCTACACCTTC.

CDR3 nucleotides: TGTGCCAGCAGCCCCTCAGGGTTTTGGGGCCAAGAGACCCAGTACTTC. Its translation is CASSPSGFWGQETQYF. This chain connects TRBV28 to TRBJ2-5; a possible D gene is TRBD1 (5 bases). V was trimmed by 6 bases and J by 1 base, leaving 18 bases between them. The CDR3 spans 16 residues. Germline loops: CDR1 MDHEN, CDR2 SYDVKM.

This clone was counted once. The chain employs TRBV2 and TRBJ2-7; the match to TRBD1 covers 9 bases. CDR1 is SNHLY, CDR2 FYNNEI, per germline. After removal of 8 bases from V and 5 bases from J, the junction contained 10 bases not matched to a gene. This CDR3 comprises 14 residues. Here the CDR3 DNA reads TGTGCCAGCGACCCGGGACAGGGTTCCCACGAGCAGTACTTC. Translating it yields CASDPGQGSHEQYF.

The J gene is TRBJ1-2, the V gene TRBV5-5, with D maybe TRBD1 (5 bases). V gave up 4 bases and J gave up 3 bases, with 16 bases separating them. CDR1 and CDR2 (germline): SGHKS, YYEKEE (reference sequence). The CDR3 covers 15 residues. The CDR3 is CASSPAEGLHYGYTF. CDR3 coding DNA: TGTGCCAGCAGCCCCGCGGAGGGGCTTCACTATGGCTACACCTTC. The complete variable domain, with remaining parts taken from reference TRBV5-5 and TRBJ1-2, reads DAGVTQSPTHLIKTRGQQVTLRCSPISGHKSVSWYQQVLGQGPQFIFQYYEKEERGRGNFPDRFSARQFPNYSSELNVNALLLGDSALYLCASSPAEGLHYGYTFGSGTRLTVV.

This clone was observed a few times. The identical CDR3 is also encoded by other nucleotide sequences in the sample. This sequence joins TRBV7-9 and TRBJ1-5, with D unresolved. V shed 2 bases and J shed 4 bases, with 6 bases lying between them. The germline V gene encodes CDR1 SEHNR and CDR2 FQNEAQ (reference sequence). The CDR3 is 13 residues long. CDR3 loop: CASSLRENQPQHF. For the CDR3, the DNA is TGTGCCAGCAGCTTACGTGAGAATCAGCCCCAGCATTTT.

This rearrangement joins TRBV28 to TRBJ2-1; 12 nucleotides agree with TRBD2. Germline CDR1 reads MDHEN; CDR2 reads SYDVKM. V was clipped by 7 bases and J by 6 bases; unmatched bases: 7. The CDR3 is 15 residues long. The CDR3 is CASILAGGISNEQFF. The DNA for the CDR3 is TGTGCCAGCATACTAGCGGGAGGAATTAGCAATGAGCAGTTCTTC.

The CDR3 is CASSTRGRNEQFF. The CDR3 DNA follows: TGTGCCAGCAGCACCAGGGGGAGGAATGAGCAGTTCTTC. The chain is built from TRBV7-2 and TRBJ2-1, with a weak D call TRBD1 (7 bases). This CDR3 region has 13 residues. V lost 5 bases and J lost 7, with 12 bases in between. CDR1 and CDR2 from the germline V gene are SGHTA and FQGNSA.

CDR3 sequence: CASSPGGGSGELFF. CDR3 DNA sequence: TGTGCCAGCAGCCCAGGTGGGGGCAGCGGGGAGCTGTTTTTT. This chain uses TRBV7-3 with TRBJ2-2, with D possibly matching TRBD1 (6 bases). Trimming took 5 bases from V and 7 from J, leaving 14 bases between them. CDR3 length equals 14 residues. The germline CDR1 and CDR2 sequences are SGHTA and FQGTGA.

The V call is TRBV6-5, the J call TRBJ1-2, with 11 nucleotides matching TRBD1. Germline assignment: CDR1 MNHEY and CDR2 SVGAGI. The CDR3 runs 16 residues. Trimming removed 2 bases from V and 6 bases from J; junction bases left unmatched: 8. CDR3 bases: TGTGCCAGCAGTTACCGAAGACGGACAGGGGGCAATGGCTACACCTTC. This codes for CASSYRRRTGGNGYTF.

This clone was observed a few times. Other DNA variants within this sample encode the same CDR3. The chain recombines TRBV18 with TRBJ2-3, with 12 positions matching TRBD2. Germline V gene lookup returns CDR1 KGHSH and CDR2 LQKENI. The junction had 5 bases not matched to a gene; V was cut back by 5 bases and J by 2 bases. The CDR3 consists of 16 residues. The CDR3 nucleotides read TGTGCCAGCTCAGTTCTAGCGGGAGGGCCCACAGATACGCAGTATTTT. Translated, it gives CASSVLAGGPTDTQYF.

This clone was seen repeatedly, ten times or more. The CDR3 DNA reads as TGTGCCAGCAGCTGGGACAGCGCCTACGAGCAGTACTTC. It is translated as CASSWDSAYEQYF. The chain carries TRBV7-9 and TRBJ2-7, with 7 positions matching TRBD1. The CDR3 extends over 13 amino acids. Germline V gives CDR1 SEHNR, CDR2 FQNEAQ (reference sequence). Unmatched junction bases numbered 2, after V lost 4 bases and J lost 2 bases.